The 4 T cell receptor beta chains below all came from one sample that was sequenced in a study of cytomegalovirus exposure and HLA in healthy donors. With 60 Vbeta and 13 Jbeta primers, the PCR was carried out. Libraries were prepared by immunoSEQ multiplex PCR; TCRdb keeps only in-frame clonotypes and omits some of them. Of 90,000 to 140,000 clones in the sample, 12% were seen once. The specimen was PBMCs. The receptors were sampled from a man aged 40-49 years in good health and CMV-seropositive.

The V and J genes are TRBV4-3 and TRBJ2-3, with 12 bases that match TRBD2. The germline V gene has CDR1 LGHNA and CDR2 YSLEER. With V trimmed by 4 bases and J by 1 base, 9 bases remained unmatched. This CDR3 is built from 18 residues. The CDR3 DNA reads TGCGCCAGCAGCCTCTTATTCCGACTAGCGGGAGGCACAGATACGCAGTATTTT. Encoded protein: CASSLLFRLAGGTDTQYF.

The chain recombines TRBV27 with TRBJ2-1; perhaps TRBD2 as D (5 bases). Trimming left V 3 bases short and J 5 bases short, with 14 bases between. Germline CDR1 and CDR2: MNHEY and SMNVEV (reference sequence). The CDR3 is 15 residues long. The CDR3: CASSFRPMRDNEQFF. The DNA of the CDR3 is TGTGCCAGCAGTTTCCGCCCGATGAGGGACAATGAGCAGTTCTTC.

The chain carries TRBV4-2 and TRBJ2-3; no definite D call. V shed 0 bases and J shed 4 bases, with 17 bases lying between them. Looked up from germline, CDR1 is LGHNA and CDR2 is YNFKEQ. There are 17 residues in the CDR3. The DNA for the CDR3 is TGTGCCAGCAGCCAAGAGATGCTAGTAAGTTGGCCAGATACGCAGTATTTT. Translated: CASSQEMLVSWPDTQYF.

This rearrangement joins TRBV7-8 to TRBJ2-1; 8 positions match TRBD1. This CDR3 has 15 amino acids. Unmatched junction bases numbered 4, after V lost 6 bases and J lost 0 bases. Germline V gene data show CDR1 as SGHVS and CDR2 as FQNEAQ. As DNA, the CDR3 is TGTGCCAGCAGACCCGACAGGGGCTCCTACAATGAGCAGTTCTTC. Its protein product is CASRPDRGSYNEQFF.